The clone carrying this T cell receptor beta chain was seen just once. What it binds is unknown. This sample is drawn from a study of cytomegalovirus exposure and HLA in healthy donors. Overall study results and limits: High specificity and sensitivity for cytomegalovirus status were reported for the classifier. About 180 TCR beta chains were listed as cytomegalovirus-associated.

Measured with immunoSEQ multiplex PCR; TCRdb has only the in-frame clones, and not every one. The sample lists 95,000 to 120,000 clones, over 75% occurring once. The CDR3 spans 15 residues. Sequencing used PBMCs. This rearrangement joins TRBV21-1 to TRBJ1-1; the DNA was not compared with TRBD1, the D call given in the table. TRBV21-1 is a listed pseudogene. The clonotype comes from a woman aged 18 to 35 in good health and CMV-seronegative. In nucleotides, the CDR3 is TGTGCCAGCATCTTGTATGGACAGACCTACACTGAAGCTTTCTTT. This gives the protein CASILYGQTYTEAFF.